These 17 T cell receptor beta chains came from one sample sequenced in a study of blood T cells in healthy people across ages. Then a second PCR, running roughly 7 to 11 cycles, was carried out with a sample-barcoded 5' primer and a J-beta primer mix. TCRdb re-called the 5' RACE reads through MiXCR, storing one row per CDR3 protein. The data contain hundreds of thousands of distinct CDR3 sequences, over 25% of them seen just once; the ten biggest clones take up 3% to 4.5%. The same data also contributed to another study, on T cells of mothers and their children.

Sequences were obtained from blood. The receptors originated from a boy aged 2 to 10 in good health.

V and J are TRBV14 and TRBJ2-5, with TRBD1 matching 11 bases. V gave up 4 bases and J gave up 2 bases; unmatched junction bases: 15. This CDR3 has 19 amino acids. Germline lookup yields CDR1 SGHDN and CDR2 FVKESK. The CDR3 DNA follows: TGTGCCAGCAGCCCCACCATTTCAAGGCGGGACAGGGGGCAAGAGACCCAGTACTTC. Its translation is CASSPTISRRDRGQETQYF. Together with reference TRBV14 and TRBJ2-5, the CDR3 gives the full variable domain: EAGVTQFPSHSVIEKGQTVTLRCDPISGHDNLYWYRRVMGKEIKFLLHFVKESKQDESGMPNNRFLAERTGGTYSTLKVQPAELEDSGVYFCASSPTISRRDRGQETQYFGPGTRLLVL.

The rearrangement joins TRBV11-1 to TRBJ2-2; the D is unclear. CDR3 length equals 15 residues. V was clipped by 4 bases and J by 3 bases, with 12 bases between them. Germline V gene data show CDR1 as SGHAT and CDR2 as FQDESV (reference sequence). CDR3 DNA sequence: TGTGCCAGCAGCTCCTCGCAGACTTACACCGGGGAGCTGTTTTTT. Translated: CASSSSQTYTGELFF.

Ten or more counts support this clonotype. This rearrangement joins TRBV12-3 or TRBV12-4 to TRBJ1-2; D is uncertain. This CDR3 has 11 residues. The ends were cut back, 7 bases at V and 0 bases at J, with 3 bases in the middle. The CDR3 loop is CASTSNYGYTF. The CDR3 nucleotides are TGTGCCAGCACTTCTAACTATGGCTACACCTTC.

This clonotype was observed a few times. The chain carries TRBV21-1 and TRBJ1-2; the table gives TRBD1 as D, unverified against the DNA. TRBV21-1 counts as a pseudogene. The CDR3 has 15 residues. Here the CDR3 DNA reads TGTGCCAGCAGCCCAGGGACAGGGGGAATCTATGGCTACACCTTC. It codes for CASSPGTGGIYGYTF.

The V and J genes are TRBV5-5 and TRBJ2-7; weak D call: TRBD2 (6 bases). CDR1 and CDR2 (germline): SGHKS, YYEKEE (reference sequence). The CDR3 consists of 18 residues. V lost 0 bases to trimming and J lost 3 bases, with 22 bases between them. CDR3 region: CASSLAIHVVAAYYEQYF. The DNA of the CDR3 is TGTGCCAGCAGCTTGGCCATTCACGTGGTAGCGGCATACTACGAGCAGTACTTC. Based on the CDR3 plus reference TRBV5-5 and TRBJ2-7, the full variable domain is DAGVTQSPTHLIKTRGQQVTLRCSPISGHKSVSWYQQVLGQGPQFIFQYYEKEERGRGNFPDRFSARQFPNYSSELNVNALLLGDSALYLCASSLAIHVVAAYYEQYFGPGTRLTVT.

This clonotype was observed a single time. V is TRBV2 and J is TRBJ2-6; D is possibly TRBD1 or TRBD2 (7 bases each). Germline V CDR1 and CDR2: SNHLY, FYNNEI. V dropped 4 bases and J dropped 3 bases, with 22 bases sitting between them. The CDR3 is 19 amino acids. The CDR3 region is CASSARFDREGNGANVLTF. Here the CDR3 DNA reads TGTGCCAGCAGTGCAAGGTTTGACAGGGAGGGAAATGGGGCCAACGTCCTGACTTTC.

The chain recombines TRBV20-1 with TRBJ2-7, with a possible D match to TRBD1 (5 bases). CDR3 length: 14 residues. V dropped 1 base and J dropped 3 bases, with 13 bases sitting between them. Germline assignment: CDR1 DFQATT and CDR2 SNEGSKA (reference sequence). CDR3 DNA sequence: TGCAGTGCTAGAGCAGGGCAGTTTAACTACGAGCAGTACTTC. Translation: CSARAGQFNYEQYF.

The rearrangement links TRBV25-1 to TRBJ2-5, with 11 bases lining up with TRBD2. J was trimmed by 4 bases and V by 6 bases; bases with no gene match: 10. CDR3 size: 16 residues. Germline CDR1 reads MGHDK; CDR2 reads SYGVNS. CDR3 nucleotides: TGTGCCAGCAGCGCCGTTAGCGGGAGGGCCCGAGAGACCCAGTACTTC. It is translated as CASSAVSGRARETQYF.

The chain couples TRBV18 to TRBJ1-1; D not certain. V lost 0 bases to trimming and J lost 4 bases, with 9 bases between them. CDR3 size: 14 residues. Germline-derived CDR1 and CDR2 are KGHSH and LQKENI. The chain's CDR3 is CASSPPGDVTEAFF. DNA for the CDR3: TGTGCCAGCTCACCACCAGGAGATGTCACTGAAGCTTTCTTT. Full variable domain (remainder filled in from reference TRBV18 and TRBJ1-1): NAGVMQNPRHLVRRRGQEARLRCSPMKGHSHVYWYRQLPEEGLKFMVYLQKENIIDESGMPKERFSAEFPKEGPSILRIQQVVRGDSAAYFCASSPPGDVTEAFFGQGTRLTVV.

This clonotype was seen many times. The genes are TRBV3-1 and TRBJ2-5; 7 positions match TRBD2. CDR3 size: 14 residues. Unmatched junction bases numbered 6, after V lost 4 bases and J lost 4 bases. Per germline, CDR1 LGHDT and CDR2 YNNKEL (reference sequence). Here the CDR3 reads CASSRPGGGETQYF. The CDR3 nucleotides read TGTGCCAGCAGCCGCCCCGGCGGGGGAGAGACCCAGTACTTC.

This clonotype has a single count. The V gene is TRBV9, the J gene TRBJ2-5; D could derive from TRBD1 or TRBD2 (6 bases each). This CDR3 has 15 residues. Trimming pared 4 bases from V and 0 bases from J, leaving 13 bases between. Germline V CDR1 and CDR2: SGDLS, YYNGEE. The CDR3: CASSPRGDNQETQYF. DNA for the CDR3: TGTGCCAGCAGCCCGAGGGGGGACAACCAAGAGACCCAGTACTTC.

CDR3 DNA: TGTGCCAGTAGTATGAGCAGGGTTGCAAACATTCAGTACTTC. Translation gives CASSMSRVANIQYF. V usage is TRBV19 and J usage is TRBJ2-4, with D possibly being TRBD1 (5 bases). The length of the CDR3 is 14 residues. Germline values: CDR1 LNHDA, CDR2 SQIVND (reference sequence). With 3 bases removed from V and 6 bases from J, the gap between germline ends came to 12 bases.

The chain recombines TRBV7-2 with TRBJ1-2; TRBD1 might be the D (5 bases). The CDR3 is 17 residues long. CDR1 SGHTA and CDR2 FQGNSA come from the germline V gene. Trimming cost V 0 bases and J 4 bases, with 18 bases left between them. The CDR3 bases are TGTGCCAGCAGCTTAGCGCATATTTGGGGGGGAGGCTATGGCTACACCTTC. Protein: CASSLAHIWGGGYGYTF.

This chain uses TRBV3-1 with TRBJ2-5; either TRBD1 or TRBD2 may supply D (6 bases each). The V end lost 0 bases, the J end lost 5 bases, and 16 bases lay between the germline ends. This CDR3 comprises 16 residues. Per the germline V gene, CDR1 is LGHDT and CDR2 is YNNKEL (reference sequence). The CDR3 DNA sequence: TGTGCCAGCAGCCAAGATATCGGGGGCGCCCCGGAGACCCAGTACTTC. Encoded protein: CASSQDIGGAPETQYF.

The chain joins TRBV9 to TRBJ2-5; weak D call: TRBD2 (5 bases). CDR3 size: 17 residues. The germline V gene has CDR1 SGDLS and CDR2 YYNGEE. Trimming left V 4 bases short and J 1 base short, with 20 bases between. The CDR3 region has the DNA TGTGCCAGCAGCCCGAAGTGGGAGACGGACTTCCAAGAGACCCAGTACTTC. Its translation: CASSPKWETDFQETQYF.

The chain employs TRBV12-3 or TRBV12-4 and TRBJ2-5; perhaps D is TRBD1 or TRBD2 (7 bases each). The DNA end is more similar to TRBJ2-1, so the J call may be wrong. The CDR3 consists of 12 residues. The CDR3 DNA is TGTGCCAGCAGTCGACAGGGAGGGACCCAGTTCTTC. Amino acid sequence: CASSRQGGTQFF.

V gene TRBV10-3 combines with J gene TRBJ1-5; TRBD1 might be the D (5 bases). Germline CDR1 is ENHRY and CDR2 is SYGVKD. This CDR3 region has 15 residues. Trimming removed 6 bases at V and 0 bases at J, with 12 bases between. CDR3 sequence (DNA): TGTGCCATCAGCCCCGAAGGGGCTAGCAATCAGCCCCAGCATTTT. As protein: CAISPEGASNQPQHF.